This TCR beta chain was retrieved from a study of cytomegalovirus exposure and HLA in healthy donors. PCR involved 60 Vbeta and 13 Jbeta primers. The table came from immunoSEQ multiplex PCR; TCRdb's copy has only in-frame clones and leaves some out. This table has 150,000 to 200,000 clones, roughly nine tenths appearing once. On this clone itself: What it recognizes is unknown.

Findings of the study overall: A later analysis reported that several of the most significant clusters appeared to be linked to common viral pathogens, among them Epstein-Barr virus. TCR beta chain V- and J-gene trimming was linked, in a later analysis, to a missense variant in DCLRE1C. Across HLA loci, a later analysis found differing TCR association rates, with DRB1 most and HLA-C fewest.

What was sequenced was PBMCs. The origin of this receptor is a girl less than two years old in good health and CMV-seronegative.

CDR3 loop: CAFGERELDTQYF. The CDR3 DNA is TGTGCCTTCGGGGAGCGGGAGTTAGATACGCAGTATTTT. V gene TRBV30 combines with J gene TRBJ2-3; TRBD2 matches at 8 bases. The CDR3 is 13 amino acids. The germline CDR1 and CDR2 sequences are GTSNPN and SVGIG (reference sequence). The ends lost 7 bases at V and 5 bases at J; junction bases unmatched: 8.